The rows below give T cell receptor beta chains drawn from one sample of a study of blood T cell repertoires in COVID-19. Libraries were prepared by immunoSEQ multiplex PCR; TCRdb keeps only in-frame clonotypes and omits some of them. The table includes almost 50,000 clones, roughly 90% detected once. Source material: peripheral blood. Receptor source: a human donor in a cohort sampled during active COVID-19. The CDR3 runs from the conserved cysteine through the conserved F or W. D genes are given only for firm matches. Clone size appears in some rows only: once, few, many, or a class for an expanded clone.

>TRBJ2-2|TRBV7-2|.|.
TGTGCCAGCAGCTTGTACGGGACCGGGGAGCTGTTTTTT
CASSLYGTGELFF
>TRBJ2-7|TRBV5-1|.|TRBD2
TGCGCCAGCAGCTTGGAGGCGCGGGAGTTCTACGAGCAGTACTTC
CASSLEAREFYEQYF
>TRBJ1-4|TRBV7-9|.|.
TGTGCCAGCAGCACCCGGGGAGATGAAAATGAAAAACTGTTTTTT
CASSTRGDENEKLFF
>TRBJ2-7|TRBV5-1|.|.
TGCGCCAGCAGCCCGATTACTACCCTCTACGAGCAGTACTTC
CASSPITTLYEQYF
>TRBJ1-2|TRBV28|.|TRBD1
TGTGCCAGCAGGACAGGGGGCGGGGGCTACACCTTC
CASRTGGGGYTF
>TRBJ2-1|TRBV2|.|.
TGTGCCAGCAGTGCGGTAAGGTCCTCAAGGGGGCAGTTCTTC
CASSAVRSSRGQFF
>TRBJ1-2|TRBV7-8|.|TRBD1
TGTGCCAGCAGCTTGAAGGGACAGGGAGATGGCTACACCTTC
CASSLKGQGDGYTF
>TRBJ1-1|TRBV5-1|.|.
TGCGCCAGCAGCTTACCGGGGGCGGGGGACACTGAAGCTTTCTTT
CASSLPGAGDTEAFF
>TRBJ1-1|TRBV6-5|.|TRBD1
TGTGCCAGCACCAAGGGGGGGGACAGGGAAGCTTTCTTT
CASTKGGDREAFF
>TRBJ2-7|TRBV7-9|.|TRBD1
TGTGCCGCGACAACCGGGACAGGGAAGGAGGAGCAGTACTTC
CAATTGTGKEEQYF
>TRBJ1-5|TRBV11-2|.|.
TGTGCCAGCAGCTTAAGTTCAGGGGCGGCTCAGCCCCAGCATTTT
CASSLSSGAAQPQHF
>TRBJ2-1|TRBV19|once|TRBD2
TGTGCCAGTAGTATTGGACTAGCTCCCTACAATGAGCAGTTCTTC
CASSIGLAPYNEQFF
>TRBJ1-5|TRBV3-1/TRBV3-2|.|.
TGTGCCAGCAGCCCCGGGGTCAGCAATCAGCCCCAGCATTTT
CASSPGVSNQPQHF
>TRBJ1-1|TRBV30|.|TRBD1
TGTGCCTGGAGTACAGGGGGAGGAACTGAAGCTTTCTTT
CAWSTGGGTEAFF
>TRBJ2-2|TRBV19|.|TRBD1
TGTGCCAGTAGCATGACAGGGGGTGGGACCGGGGAGCTGTTTTTT
CASSMTGGGTGELFF
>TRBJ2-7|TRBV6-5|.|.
TGTGCCAGCAGCCCCTCGGGTATCTTCTACGAGCAGTACTTC
CASSPSGIFYEQYF
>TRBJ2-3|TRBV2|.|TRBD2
TGTGCCATCACAGCGGGAGACGTAGATACGCAGTATTTT
CAITAGDVDTQYF
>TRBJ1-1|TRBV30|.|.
TGTGCCTGGACTAAGACAGGTTCGCAGAACACTGAAGCTTTCTTT
CAWTKTGSQNTEAFF
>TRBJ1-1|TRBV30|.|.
TGTGCCTGGAAAGGTGGGGACATGAACACTGAAGCTTTCTTT
CAWKGGDMNTEAFF
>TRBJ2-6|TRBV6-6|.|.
TGTGCCGGTACGAGCTCTGGGGCCAACGTCCTGACTTTC
CAGTSSGANVLTF
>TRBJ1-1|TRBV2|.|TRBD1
TGTGCCAGCAATTTACGGGACAGGGGTCGGTCCGACACTGAAGCTTTCTTT
CASNLRDRGRSDTEAFF
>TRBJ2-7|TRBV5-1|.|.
TGCGCCAGCAGCTCCGAGCAGGGTCCCTACGAGCAGTACTTC
CASSSEQGPYEQYF
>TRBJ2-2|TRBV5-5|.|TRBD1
TGTGCCAGCAGCTTGGGAGGGGGCGGCCCGCCCGGGGAGCTGTTTTTT
CASSLGGGGPPGELFF
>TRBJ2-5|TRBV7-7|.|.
TGTGCTAGCAGCCCCCTGGGGGGTCCGCGGGCCCAGTACTTC
CASSPLGGPRAQYF
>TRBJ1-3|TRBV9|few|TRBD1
TGTGCCAGCAGCCCTCAAACAGGGGTTTCTGGAAACACCATATATTTT
CASSPQTGVSGNTIYF
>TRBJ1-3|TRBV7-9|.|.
TGTGCCAGCAGCCCTACAGGGATCGAAAACACCATATATTTT
CASSPTGIENTIYF
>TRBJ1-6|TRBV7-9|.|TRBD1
TGTGCCAGCAGCTTAGTGAGGGGGCCGGAAAATTCACCCCTCCACTTT
CASSLVRGPENSPLHF
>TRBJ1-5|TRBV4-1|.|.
TGCGCCAGCAGCCAAGCAGGGGGCAATCAGCCCCAGCATTTT
CASSQAGGNQPQHF
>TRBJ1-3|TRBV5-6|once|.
TGTGCCAGCAGCTTGTTTGGCAGGGCCTCTGGAAACACCATATATTTT
CASSLFGRASGNTIYF
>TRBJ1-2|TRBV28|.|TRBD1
TGTGCCAGCAGTTACCAGGGGGTATATGGCTACACCTTC
CASSYQGVYGYTF
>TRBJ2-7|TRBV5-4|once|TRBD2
TGTGCCAGCAGCTTTAGCGGGAGCAACTCCTACGAGCAGTACTTC
CASSFSGSNSYEQYF
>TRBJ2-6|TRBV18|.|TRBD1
TGTGCCAGCTCACGTAGACAGGGCTCTGGGGCCAACGTCCTGACTTTC
CASSRRQGSGANVLTF
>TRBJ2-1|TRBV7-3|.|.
TGTGCCAGCAGCTTAGGGTCTAGTCCCAACAATGAGCAGTTCTTC
CASSLGSSPNNEQFF
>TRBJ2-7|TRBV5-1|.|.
TGCGCCAGCAGCTCCGGGACCTCTGGGGGGGAGCAGTACTTC
CASSSGTSGGEQYF
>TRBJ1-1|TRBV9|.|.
TGTGCCAGCAGCGTGGCCCGGGAGAGGTCTGAAGCTTTCTTT
CASSVARERSEAFF
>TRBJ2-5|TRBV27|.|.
TGTGCCACCCAGTCCTGGGCCCCCCAAGAGACCCAGTACTTC
CATQSWAPQETQYF
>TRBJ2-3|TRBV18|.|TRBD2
TGTGCCAGCTCACCAGGCGGGAGTACAGATACGCAGTATTTT
CASSPGGSTDTQYF
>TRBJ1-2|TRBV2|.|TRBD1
TGTGCCAGCAGTGAGACAGGGGAGAATGGCTACACCTTC
CASSETGENGYTF
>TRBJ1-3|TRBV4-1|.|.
TGCGCCAGCAGCCAATCAGGGGCCATGCTCTCTGGAAACACCATATATTTT
CASSQSGAMLSGNTIYF
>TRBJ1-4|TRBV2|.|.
TGTGCCAGCAGAGGCTCGGGGACATCAACTAATGAAAAACTGTTTTTT
CASRGSGTSTNEKLFF
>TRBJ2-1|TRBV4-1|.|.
TGCGCCAGCAGCCAAGTTACCTACAATGAGCAGTTCTTC
CASSQVTYNEQFF
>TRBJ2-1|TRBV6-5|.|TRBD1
TGTGCCAGCAGCCGACAGGGGTACAATGAGCAGTTCTTC
CASSRQGYNEQFF
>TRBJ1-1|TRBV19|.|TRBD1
TGTGCCAGTATTATGACAGGGGCAATGAACACTGAAGCTTTCTTT
CASIMTGAMNTEAFF
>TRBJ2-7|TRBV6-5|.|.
TGTGCCAGCAGTTGGGCTAACGAGCAGTACTTC
CASSWANEQYF
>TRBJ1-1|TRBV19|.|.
TGTGCCAGTACCCCTAGGGCGGGGGGGAGTACTGAAGCTTTCTTT
CASTPRAGGSTEAFF
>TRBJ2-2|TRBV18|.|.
TGTGCCAGCTCACCTGCGCGGTACACCGGGGAGCTGTTTTTT
CASSPARYTGELFF
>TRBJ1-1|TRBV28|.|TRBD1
TGTGCCAGCATTTCTCCCGCGACAGGGTTGAACACTGAAGCTTTCTTT
CASISPATGLNTEAFF
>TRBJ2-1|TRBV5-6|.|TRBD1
TGTGCCAGCAGCGCGGACAGGGTAAATGAGCAGTTCTTC
CASSADRVNEQFF
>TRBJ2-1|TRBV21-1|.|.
TGTGCGCCACGGGGGACTAGCGGAAATGAGCAGTTCTTC
CAPRGTSGNEQFF
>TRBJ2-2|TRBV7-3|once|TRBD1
TGTGCCAGCAGCTCGGACAGGGACACCGGGGAGCTGTTTTTT
CASSSDRDTGELFF
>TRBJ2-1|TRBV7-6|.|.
TGTGCCAGCAGCTTAGAGTCCAGCGGGCTGAGCTCCTACAATGAGCAGTTCTTC
CASSLESSGLSSYNEQFF
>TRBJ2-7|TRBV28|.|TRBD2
TGTGCCAGCAGTTTATGGGGACTAGCGGCCTACGAGCAGTACTTC
CASSLWGLAAYEQYF